This T cell receptor beta chain was identified during a study of blood T cell repertoires in COVID-19. V was pared by 2 bases and J by 6 bases, with 4 bases of the junction left unmatched. Germline CDR1 and CDR2: MNHEY and SVGAGI. CDR3 length: 16 residues. In the authors' workflow: The assay estimated nucleated cells by amplifying reference gene primers. Data came from immunoSEQ multiplex PCR; TCRdb stores just in-frame clones and leaves some out. The V and J calls and clone size come from that table; D and trimming were worked out from the DNA. Of roughly 160,000 clones in the sample, roughly nine tenths are singletons; the top ten hold 5.5% to 8.5%. This clone was detected once.

The source of this sequence is a woman aged 45-65 years who had recovered from COVID-19. The chain uses TRBV6-5 and TRBJ2-1, with 13 positions matching TRBD2. Sequenced sample: PBMCs or T cells enriched from blood (not recorded which). The CDR3 coding sequence is TGTGCCAGCAGTTACACTAGCGGGAGGGCACGCAATGAGCAGTTCTTC. This gives the protein CASSYTSGRARNEQFF.